This is a list of T cell receptor beta chains from one sample in a study of blood T cells in healthy people across ages. One entry per CDR3 protein results from TCRdb running MiXCR on the 5' RACE reads. Of hundreds of thousands of distinct CDR3 sequences in the sample, roughly half were seen once. The sequencing sample was made of blood. These receptors all stem from a woman older than 75 in good health. Both conserved end residues are part of each CDR3. Each record gives: D gene, clone size, V gene, J gene, CDR3 DNA, CDR3 protein. D genes are given only for firm matches. Clone size is given for some rows only: seen once, a few or many times, or a class if the clone is expanded.

D gene: TRBD1; clone size: many; V gene: TRBV5-6; J gene: TRBJ2-7; CDR3 DNA: TGTGCCAGCAGCATCGACAGGGTCCGCGAGCAGTACTTC; CDR3 protein: CASSIDRVREQYF
D gene: -; clone size: -; V gene: TRBV12-5; J gene: TRBJ2-1; CDR3 DNA: TGTGCTAGTGGTTTGGTAATGGGTAGGGGGGGGAAAGGCAATGAGCAGTTCTTC; CDR3 protein: CASGLVMGRGGKGNEQFF
D gene: -; clone size: few; V gene: TRBV20-1; J gene: TRBJ2-3; CDR3 DNA: TGCAGTGCCCCCCAGTCCCCGTCAGATACGCAGTATTTT; CDR3 protein: CSAPQSPSDTQYF
D gene: -; clone size: many; V gene: TRBV9; J gene: TRBJ2-3; CDR3 DNA: TGTGCCAGCAGCGTAGATGTGGGAGATACGCAGTATTTT; CDR3 protein: CASSVDVGDTQYF
D gene: -; clone size: -; V gene: TRBV7-2; J gene: TRBJ1-2; CDR3 DNA: TGTGCCAGCAGCTTGAGAGGGTGGTTTGGCTACACCTTC; CDR3 protein: CASSLRGWFGYTF
D gene: -; clone size: -; V gene: TRBV4-1; J gene: TRBJ2-7; CDR3 DNA: TGCGCCAGCAGCTCCGACGCGGCCTACGAGCAGTACTTC; CDR3 protein: CASSSDAAYEQYF
D gene: -; clone size: few; V gene: TRBV7-3; J gene: TRBJ1-1; CDR3 DNA: TGTGCCAGCAGCTTTCGGTGGAACACTGAAGCTTTCTTT; CDR3 protein: CASSFRWNTEAFF
D gene: -; clone size: few; V gene: TRBV4-2; J gene: TRBJ2-3; CDR3 DNA: TGTGCCAGCAGCCAAAGAACTAGCACAGATACGCAGTATTTT; CDR3 protein: CASSQRTSTDTQYF
D gene: -; clone size: many; V gene: TRBV28; J gene: TRBJ2-6; CDR3 DNA: TGTGCCAGCAGTTTATCGTGGGGCAGGAAATTTTCTGGGGCCAACGTCCTGACTTTC; CDR3 protein: CASSLSWGRKFSGANVLTF
D gene: -; clone size: -; V gene: TRBV14; J gene: TRBJ2-5; CDR3 DNA: TGTGCCAGCAGCCAGGGCCTGAGCTCGTTGGAGACCCAGTACTTC; CDR3 protein: CASSQGLSSLETQYF
D gene: -; clone size: -; V gene: TRBV5-6; J gene: TRBJ1-1; CDR3 DNA: TGTGCCAGCAGCCAATGGGACCAAGGCTACCAAGCTTTCTTT; CDR3 protein: CASSQWDQGYQAFF
D gene: -; clone size: -; V gene: TRBV4-2; J gene: TRBJ2-2; CDR3 DNA: TGTGTCAGCAGAGGGACTCCGAACACCGGGGAGCTGTTTTTT; CDR3 protein: CVSRGTPNTGELFF
D gene: TRBD1; clone size: -; V gene: TRBV6-2/TRBV6-3; J gene: TRBJ2-7; CDR3 DNA: TGTGCCAGCAGGGACAGGGCGCTCGAGCAGTACTTC; CDR3 protein: CASRDRALEQYF
D gene: TRBD1; clone size: -; V gene: TRBV4-3; J gene: TRBJ2-4; CDR3 DNA: TGCGCCAGCAGCAGCAACGACAGGGAGCCCAACATTCAGTACTTC; CDR3 protein: CASSSNDREPNIQYF
D gene: -; clone size: -; V gene: TRBV7-9; J gene: TRBJ2-2; CDR3 DNA: TGTGCCAGCAGCTTCGAGACCGGGGAGCTGTTTTTT; CDR3 protein: CASSFETGELFF
D gene: TRBD2; clone size: -; V gene: TRBV20-1; J gene: TRBJ2-1; CDR3 DNA: TGCAGTGCGCTTGGCGGGGGGAGGAATGAGCAGTTCTTC; CDR3 protein: CSALGGGRNEQFF
D gene: -; clone size: -; V gene: TRBV18; J gene: TRBJ1-1; CDR3 DNA: TGTGCCAGCTCACCACCATTCTCTGAAGCTTTCTTT; CDR3 protein: CASSPPFSEAFF
D gene: TRBD2; clone size: -; V gene: TRBV9; J gene: TRBJ2-1; CDR3 DNA: TGTGCCAGCAGCGTCGGGTTAGCGGGTTACTCCTACAATGAGCAGTTCTTC; CDR3 protein: CASSVGLAGYSYNEQFF
D gene: -; clone size: -; V gene: TRBV28; J gene: TRBJ2-2; CDR3 DNA: TGTGCCAGCAGTTCCCGACAGATCACCGGGGAGCTGTTTTTT; CDR3 protein: CASSSRQITGELFF
D gene: -; clone size: -; V gene: TRBV27; J gene: TRBJ2-5; CDR3 DNA: TGTGCCAGCAGCCCACTCCGGGACAACCAAGAGACCCAGTACTTC; CDR3 protein: CASSPLRDNQETQYF
D gene: TRBD1; clone size: many; V gene: TRBV7-2; J gene: TRBJ2-1; CDR3 DNA: TGTGCCAGCAGCCCCAGGGGGGAGCAGTTCTTC; CDR3 protein: CASSPRGEQFF
D gene: -; clone size: -; V gene: TRBV7-2; J gene: TRBJ2-7; CDR3 DNA: TGTGCCAGCAGTTTAGTCGGGGGAATCTCCTACGAGCAGTACTTC; CDR3 protein: CASSLVGGISYEQYF
D gene: -; clone size: many; V gene: TRBV10-3; J gene: TRBJ2-3; CDR3 DNA: TGTGCCATCACCGGGCAGGGGACAGATACGCAGTATTTT; CDR3 protein: CAITGQGTDTQYF
D gene: -; clone size: -; V gene: TRBV27; J gene: TRBJ2-2; CDR3 DNA: TGTGCCAGCAGTCCCATTGCTGGCGGGGAGCTGTTTTTT; CDR3 protein: CASSPIAGGELFF
D gene: TRBD2; clone size: many; V gene: TRBV20-1; J gene: TRBJ2-3; CDR3 DNA: TGCAGTGCCAGACCCACCGGGAGGGTTACAGATACGCAGTATTTT; CDR3 protein: CSARPTGRVTDTQYF
D gene: TRBD1; clone size: -; V gene: TRBV27; J gene: TRBJ2-7; CDR3 DNA: TGTACCAGCAGTCTCCCCGACAGGGGTCTCGTCGAGCAGTACTTC; CDR3 protein: CTSSLPDRGLVEQYF
D gene: -; clone size: -; V gene: TRBV5-1; J gene: TRBJ1-3; CDR3 DNA: TGCGCCAGCAGCTTGACGGGCAGGGTGTCAGGAAACACCATATATTTT; CDR3 protein: CASSLTGRVSGNTIYF